The 14 T cell receptor beta chains given below trace back to one sample, sequenced in a study of post-analysis software for immune sequencing data. Each TCR beta cDNA library carried unique molecular identifiers. TCRdb re-derived calls from the PCR reads in MiXCR, one entry per CDR3 protein. The profile shows some 160,000 distinct CDR3 sequences, 35% to 40% of them singletons. The starting material was blood, obtained after autologous hematopoietic stem cell transplantation. Receptors originate from a girl under 18 with multiple sclerosis.

This chain connects TRBV29-1 to TRBJ2-1, with 14 nucleotides matching TRBD2. Trimming at V came to 7 bases and at J to 7 bases, leaving 9 bases not matched to a gene. CDR1 is SQVTM, CDR2 ANQGSEA, per germline. The CDR3 runs 15 residues. The CDR3 sequence: CSALRGTSGSNEQFF. The CDR3 DNA sequence: TGCAGCGCACTAAGGGGGACTAGCGGGAGTAATGAGCAGTTCTTC.

The chain carries TRBV5-8 and TRBJ1-5; D might be TRBD1 (6 bases). Germline V gene data show CDR1 as SGHTS and CDR2 as YDEGEE. This CDR3 is built from 16 residues. V lost 1 base to trimming and J lost 10 bases, with 21 bases between them. CDR3 coding DNA: TGTGCCAGCAGCTTGAGACCCGGGACACCCCCAGGACCCCAGCATTTT. Translated: CASSLRPGTPPGPQHF.

The gene calls are TRBV20-1 and TRBJ2-1, with 7 bases that match TRBD1. J gave up 4 bases and V 5 bases, and 11 bases lay outside the gene matches. This CDR3 contains 15 residues. The germline V gene encodes CDR1 DFQATT and CDR2 SNEGSKA (reference sequence). The CDR3 DNA reads as TGCAGTGCTCTCGAGACAGGGCACTATTACAATGAGCAGTTCTTC. Protein sequence: CSALETGHYYNEQFF.

This chain uses TRBV20-1 with TRBJ2-1; 12 nucleotides agree with TRBD2. In germline, CDR1 is DFQATT, CDR2 SNEGSKA (reference sequence). CDR3 size: 14 residues. V gave up 5 bases and J gave up 2 bases; unmatched junction bases: 1. DNA for the CDR3: TGCAGTGCTCTAGCGGGAGGGCCCTACAATGAGCAGTTCTTC. Its translation: CSALAGGPYNEQFF.

As to this clonotype: This may arise from a read error, as a much more abundant clone is one base away. V gene TRBV6-1 combines with J gene TRBJ2-1, with 8 bases that match TRBD2. CDR3 length: 15 residues. Germline V gives CDR1 MNHNS, CDR2 SASEGT. V lost 2 bases and J lost 7; bases outside the gene matches: 7. CDR3: CASSETAGACNEQFF. CDR3 DNA: TGTGCCAGCAGTGAAACAGCGGGAGCGTGTAATGAGCAGTTCTTC.

V usage is TRBV20-1 and J usage is TRBJ2-5; TRBD1 or TRBD2 may be the D gene (5 bases each). Trimming pared 1 base from V and 5 bases from J, leaving 14 bases between. CDR3 length: 14 residues. The germline V gene has CDR1 DFQATT and CDR2 SNEGSKA (reference sequence). The CDR3 nucleotides read TGCAGTGCTAGAGTCGGGGCCCCCCTGGAGACCCAGTACTTC. Translating it yields CSARVGAPLETQYF.

This clonotype occurred a few times. The gene calls are TRBV5-1 and TRBJ2-3, with TRBD2 as a possible D gene (6 bases). This CDR3 has 17 amino acids. Trimming took 0 bases from V and 1 from J, leaving 15 bases between them. From germline, CDR1 is SGHRS and CDR2 YFSETQ. CDR3 loop: CASSLARWSSGTDTQYF. DNA of the CDR3: TGCGCCAGCAGCTTGGCCCGATGGTCTAGCGGCACAGATACGCAGTATTTT.

The chain links TRBV20-1 to TRBJ2-6, with 7 nucleotides matching TRBD1. V gave up 6 bases and J gave up 0 bases; unmatched junction bases: 11. CDR3 length equals 17 residues. The germline CDR1 and CDR2 sequences are DFQATT and SNEGSKA (reference sequence). The CDR3 region is CSARGQESLSGANVLTF. CDR3 bases: TGCAGTGCCCGTGGACAGGAAAGCCTCTCTGGGGCCAACGTCCTGACTTTC.

This chain connects TRBV5-1 to TRBJ2-4; the D gene could be TRBD1 or TRBD2 (5 bases each). This CDR3 has 14 amino acids. The V and J ends lost 4 bases and 5 bases respectively, with 13 bases between them. Germline V gene sequence: CDR1 SGHRS, CDR2 YFSETQ. The CDR3 bases are TGCGCCAGCAGCCCGGGGCTGATCGAAAACATTCAGTACTTC. Translating it yields CASSPGLIENIQYF.

The chain couples TRBV28 to TRBJ1-1; D not resolved. Germline CDR1 reads MDHEN; CDR2 reads SYDVKM. The germline V and J ends were trimmed by 2 bases and 0 bases, with 10 bases remaining between them. The CDR3 consists of 15 residues. The DNA for the CDR3 is TGTGCCAGCAGTTTAACGCGACATATGAACACTGAAGCTTTCTTT. Translated, it gives CASSLTRHMNTEAFF.

This sequence joins TRBV28 and TRBJ1-1; D perhaps matches TRBD1 (6 bases). Germline V lookup: CDR1 MDHEN, CDR2 SYDVKM. CDR3 length: 16 amino acids. V was shortened by 3 bases and J by 5 bases, with 19 bases between the two germline ends. The CDR3 nucleotides read TGTGCCAGCAGTTTGCTCAGACAGGCCCTGGGGACTGAAGCTTTCTTT. It codes for CASSLLRQALGTEAFF.

The V gene is TRBV9, the J gene TRBJ2-1; TRBD2 aligns across 11 bases. CDR1 and CDR2 from the germline V gene are SGDLS and YYNGEE. The junction had 12 bases not matched to a gene; V was cut back by 0 bases and J by 10 bases. This CDR3 is built from 17 residues. CDR3 sequence: CASSVGLAGFEHIEQFF. The CDR3 DNA is TGTGCCAGCAGCGTAGGACTAGCGGGATTTGAACACATCGAGCAGTTCTTC.

The chain has TRBV16 and TRBJ1-2; D possibly corresponds to TRBD1 (6 bases). Germline values: CDR1 KGHSY, CDR2 FQNENV. Between the trimmed V and J ends, which lost 3 bases and 1 base, there was a span of 12 bases. The CDR3 is 15 residues long. The chain's CDR3 is CASSQFSGVNYGYTF. The CDR3 DNA reads as TGTGCCAGCAGCCAGTTTTCAGGGGTTAACTATGGCTACACCTTC.

The chain links TRBV6-4 to TRBJ2-3; the match to TRBD1 covers 12 bases. Germline V CDR1 and CDR2: MRHNA, SNTAGT. The CDR3 spans 15 residues. J was trimmed by 4 bases and V by 3 bases; bases with no gene match: 2. The CDR3 reads CASSEGTGGADTQYF. In DNA, the CDR3 is TGTGCCAGCAGTGAAGGGACAGGGGGCGCAGATACGCAGTATTTT.